Listed here is a single T cell receptor (beta chain). The antigen is not known. The ends were cut back, 0 bases at V and 6 bases at J, with 11 bases in the middle. The CDR3 is made up of 14 amino acids. Per the germline V gene, CDR1 is LGHNT and CDR2 is FRNRAP. Each PCR replicate from the sorted subsets contained 150 to 250 ng DNA, which is some 31,000 T cell genomes. Profiled with immunoSEQ multiplex PCR; TCRdb holds only in-frame clones, not every one. In the table there are roughly 2,300,000 clones, around 93% of which are singletons. The entry originates in a study of shared clonotypes between healthy human individuals. The overall study: The plates for each donor numbered three CD4 naive, three CD4 memory, two CD8 naive and one CD8 memory.

Study results and limitations: Tissues were not sampled, only blood, and their repertoires likely differ.

J is TRBJ1-1 and V is TRBV12-5; a weak D match, TRBD1 (5 bases). This TCR was recovered from a young man in good health. Some clones in this sample may be carry-over from other donors' samples. Material for sequencing was naive CD4+ T cells from PBMCs. The subset was: CD45RA+ positively selected. The CDR3 DNA is TGTGCTAGTGGTTTGGTGGGAGGGGAGGCTGAAGCTTTCTTT. This sequence encodes CASGLVGGEAEAFF.